This T cell receptor beta chain was obtained from a study of T cells in Graves' hyperthyroidism and ophthalmopathy (dated by TCRdb to 2018 to 2020). For context, the study as a whole: Peripheral blood samples were taken at initial diagnosis, before any treatment was given. TCR V-J signatures able to tell the groups apart were searched for in a discovery cohort of some 100 patients, of whom more than 40 had Graves' ophthalmopathy and about 60 had stable Graves' hyperthyroidism. For training and testing, the 110 or so patients in the discovery cohort were randomly divided in a 7:3 ratio. The paper reports TCR Vbeta CDR3 sequencing of 130 to 150 peripheral blood samples: some 41 ophthalmopathy, fewer than 85 hyperthyroidism and roughly 17 progressor patients. Prospective prediction of ophthalmopathy was tested in an independent validation cohort of some 19 hyperthyroidism patients and around 16 patients who later progressed to ophthalmopathy. In roughly six Graves' hyperthyroidism patients, the study also compared T-cell repertoires from thyroid tissue with T-cell repertoires from blood. Following sampling, methimazole starting at 30 mg daily was given to hyperthyroidism patients, and high-dose intravenous methylprednisolone was given to ophthalmopathy patients. General study outcomes and caveats: Sample size was not statistically predetermined, and investigators were not blinded to group allocation. In validation, progression to ophthalmopathy was predicted by the model with roughly 71% sensitivity and around 76% specificity, a median of approximately 6.5 months before onset. In cross-validation, a model built on a 13 V-J signature told ophthalmopathy apart from stable hyperthyroidism with 87.88% sensitivity and roughly 83% specificity, and in testing the same model reached 80%/75%. Most expanded thyroid clonotypes (frequency above 0.001) were also detected in blood, a finding suggesting that blood repertoires may reflect thyroid immune responses.

A patient counted as having stable Graves' hyperthyroidism if no progression to ophthalmopathy occurred over 18 months of follow-up. Hyperthyroidism patients were newly diagnosed, had a disease duration of under 2 months, and were aged 18 to 65 years. The study excluded patients with uncontrolled infections, other autoimmune diseases, pregnancy or lactation. Diagnoses were established on the basis of clinical symptoms, serum thyroxine and TRAb, thyroid ultrasound, and orbital computed tomography. Ficoll-Paque density gradient centrifugation was used to isolate PBMCs from 10 ml of fresh peripheral blood. Total RNA was extracted with Trizol reagent, and quality was checked on an Agilent 2100 Bioanalyzer. Ten or more counts support this clonotype. No cognate antigen has been identified for it. No base quality information exists; no much larger clone differs at one position. The TCR beta CDR3 regions were amplified from the RNA transcripts. For the first round of RT-PCR on the TCR CDR3, the HTBI primer set was used together with the Qiagen OneStep RT-PCR kit. A second multiplex PCR round built the libraries, followed by size selection and purification. Libraries were sequenced paired-end with 100 bp reads on an Illumina HiSeq2000. Processing in the source paper ran as follows. SOAPnuke was used to process the raw data, with reads discarded if the reads contained adapters or uncalled bases, had a mean Phred below 15, or lacked an exact constant-primer or identifier match. High-quality paired reads were merged with COPE v1.2.5, and unique nucleotide sequences were defined as clonotypes. MiTCR v1.1 was used to align the clonotypes against IMGT TRBV, TRBD and TRBJ reference segments. The analysis included only V-J combinations with a frequency above 0.0001, which together covered 99.2% of the repertoires. The TCS score was defined as the ratio of F50 (clonal expansion) to E x V (chaos), calculated using BLOSUM62-based TCRdist between CDR3 peptides within each V-J. Welch's t-statistics and random forest reduced fewer than 600 V-J features to roughly 13, which were used in a naive Bayes classifier (R e1071). TCRdb ran its own pipeline on the public reads, namely fastp trimming at Q25 and MiXCR clone calling, and kept in-frame beta chains. Each entry is one CDR3 protein sequence, shown with its most common DNA and genes. It is TCRdb's table, rather than the study itself, that gives the V and J calls and clone size. The sample table lists under 450,000 distinct CDR3 sequences, roughly 14% of them with a count of one. Approximately 7.5% of the sample is in the top ten clones.

The sample consisted of blood. This sequence originates from a woman in her late teens or twenties with Graves' hyperthyroidism.

The CDR3 protein: CASSSTTGGKGGYTF. The nucleotide sequence reads TGCGCCAGCAGTTCTACCACAGGGGGGAAAGGCGGCTACACCTTC. The chain is encoded by TRBV4-1 joined to TRBJ1-2, and 8 junctional nucleotides match TRBD1. The CDR1 and CDR2 encoded by the germline V gene are MGHRA and YSYEKL. Germline trimming: 6 bases from V, 8 bases from J; junction bases outside gene matches: 14. Spanning cysteine to phenylalanine, the CDR3 consists of 15 amino acids. Only the CDR3 portion is preserved as DNA: 45 bases, with reading frame beginning at the first base.